The clone carrying this TCR beta chain showed up just a few times. Antigen: not known. This sample's treatment: oral pan-JAK inhibitor, 5-10 mg twice daily. This record comes from a study of CD8+ T cells in alopecia areata. Points from the study as a whole: Clonality exceeded that of normal scalp in lesional scalp, most notably in alopecia totalis/universalis. On tofacitinib, scalp clonality and expanded CD8+ clones among top 100 fell significantly.

Extraction of RNA preceded its reverse transcription into cDNA, which served as the sequencing template. Produced via immunoSEQ multiplex PCR; TCRdb's table is partial and in-frame only. This table has fewer than 250,000 clones, 35% to 40% appearing once. The CDR3 spans 16 residues. The V gene's germline CDR1 is LNHNV and CDR2 YYDKDF (reference sequence). Trimming pared 0 bases from V and 2 bases from J, leaving 12 bases between. This TCR was recovered from a human donor with alopecia areata. Sample: CD4+ T cells sorted from blood, taken around week 31, from a patient treated with tofacitinib. The V gene is TRBV15, the J gene TRBJ2-3; D may correspond to TRBD1 or TRBD2 (6 bases each). The CDR3: CATSRDIWGATDTQYF. DNA for the CDR3: TGTGCCACCAGCAGAGATATTTGGGGGGCCACAGATACGCAGTATTTT.